The 30 T cell receptor beta chains presented below share a single source sample, sequenced in a study of STAT3 mutations in large granular lymphocyte leukemia. Study-wide findings and caveats: Every T-LGLL patient had at least one immunodominant TCRbeta clonotype.

No antigen has been assigned to these receptors. Some clones are missing from TCRdb's copy, which holds only in-frame ones; the method was immunoSEQ multiplex PCR. The profile shows approximately 12,000 clones, about 80% of them singletons. The sequenced sample consisted of peripheral blood mononuclear cells. The source is a man in his fifties or sixties with T-cell large granular lymphocyte leukemia. Some clones in this sample may be carry-over from other donors' samples.

V and J are TRBV10-3 and TRBJ1-2; D remains unclear. The CDR3 has 14 residues. The germline CDR1 and CDR2 sequences are ENHRY and SYGVKD. The V end lost 0 bases, the J end lost 12 bases, and 17 bases lay between the germline ends. CDR3 in DNA: TGTGCCATCAGTGAGTCGATCCGGGTCCTCGCCCACACCTTC. It codes for CAISESIRVLAHTF.

This rearrangement joins TRBV7-9 to TRBJ2-5, with D tentatively TRBD2 (6 bases). The CDR3 is 15 amino acids. The V gene lost 2 bases and the J gene lost 1 base, with 11 bases spanning the gap. From germline, CDR1 is SEHNR and CDR2 FQNEAQ (reference sequence). Written as DNA, the CDR3 is TGTGCCAGCAGCTTATCAGGAGGGGCCCAAGAGACCCAGTACTTC. Translating it yields CASSLSGGAQETQYF.

This clone was observed a single time. CDR3 in amino acids: CASSIGLAGDVETQYF. The CDR3 DNA reads as TGTGCCAGTAGTATAGGACTAGCGGGAGATGTAGAGACCCAGTACTTC. The chain uses TRBV19 and TRBJ2-5; 12 positions agree with TRBD2. The CDR3 contains 16 residues. The germline gives CDR1 LNHDA, CDR2 SQIVND (reference sequence). The V gene end was trimmed by 1 base and the J gene end by 4 bases; junction bases not matched to a gene: 4.

The rearrangement uses TRBV28 and TRBJ2-7, with TRBD1 as a possible D gene (6 bases). The germline CDR1 and CDR2 sequences are MDHEN and SYDVKM. There are 16 residues in the CDR3. Trimming cost V 5 bases and J 2 bases, with 19 bases left between them. Written as DNA, the CDR3 is TGTGCCAGCAGTGCAAACCCGGGACAACCACCCTACGAGCAGTACTTC. Amino acids: CASSANPGQPPYEQYF.

The chain has TRBV5-8 and TRBJ1-2; 8 nucleotides match TRBD1. Germline V gene lookup returns CDR1 SGHTS and CDR2 YDEGEE. The CDR3 extends over 13 amino acids. Trimming at V came to 4 bases and at J to 4 bases, leaving 3 bases not matched to a gene. The CDR3: CASSTRGPYGYTF. The CDR3, as DNA: TGTGCCAGCAGCACCAGGGGGCCCTATGGCTACACCTTC. Variable domain in full (rest from reference TRBV5-8 and TRBJ1-2): EAGVTQSPTHLIKTRGQQATLRCSPISGHTSVYWYQQALGLGLQFLLWYDEGEERNRGNFPPRFSGRQFPNYSSELNVNALELEDSALYLCASSTRGPYGYTFGSGTRLTVV.

The chain joins TRBV5-1 to TRBJ1-2; TRBD1 is a possible D gene (5 bases). Trimming shortened V by 0 bases and J by 2 bases, and 5 bases separated the two germline ends. The germline V gene has CDR1 SGHRS and CDR2 YFSETQ. CDR3 length: 13 amino acids. CDR3 region: CASSLAGNYGYTF. CDR3 nucleotide sequence: TGCGCCAGCAGCTTGGCAGGGAACTATGGCTACACCTTC. Full variable domain (rest looked up from reference TRBV5-1 and TRBJ1-2): KAGVTQTPRYLIKTRGQQVTLSCSPISGHRSVSWYQQTPGQGLQFLFEYFSETQRNKGNFPGRFSGRQFSNSRSEMNVSTLELGDSALYLCASSLAGNYGYTFGSGTRLTVV.

J is TRBJ2-7 and V is TRBV9; D may be TRBD2 (5 bases). This CDR3 comprises 14 residues. Germline-derived CDR1 and CDR2 are SGDLS and YYNGEE. V was cut by 6 bases and J by 0 bases, with 13 bases left in between. CDR3 region: CASNAGASSYEQYF. The CDR3 DNA reads as TGTGCCAGCAATGCGGGCGCGAGCTCCTACGAGCAGTACTTC.

The genes are TRBV2 and TRBJ1-1; D unclear. The CDR3 covers 13 residues. Germline assignment: CDR1 SNHLY and CDR2 FYNNEI. V dropped 7 bases and J dropped 3 bases, with 12 bases sitting between them. CDR3 nucleotide sequence: TGTGCCAGCACGGACCTTGAGGACACTGAAGCTTTCTTT. It yields the protein CASTDLEDTEAFF.

This chain links TRBV2 with TRBJ2-7; 8 bases line up with TRBD2. The CDR3 totals 13 residues. Per the germline V gene, CDR1 is SNHLY and CDR2 is FYNNEI. J gave up 6 bases and V 8 bases, and 9 bases lay outside the gene matches. CDR3 bases: TGTGCCAGCGCTGGGACTAGGGAGGGCGAGCAGTACTTC. Protein product: CASAGTREGEQYF.

The chain has TRBV27 and TRBJ1-5, with D possibly TRBD1 on 6 matching bases. This CDR3 spans 14 amino acids. Deletions cut 6 bases from V and 2 bases from J, with 11 bases between. The germline V gene has CDR1 MNHEY and CDR2 SMNVEV (reference sequence). The CDR3 DNA reads TGTGCCAGCAGGGAGGGGGTCGGCAATCAGCCCCAGCATTTT. Translation: CASREGVGNQPQHF.

This rearrangement joins TRBV27 to TRBJ1-1; D is unclear. V was cut by 0 bases and J by 5 bases, with 4 bases left in between. The CDR3 runs to 12 residues. Germline V gives CDR1 MNHEY, CDR2 SMNVEV (reference sequence). The CDR3 DNA reads TGTGCCAGCAGTTTATCGGGGACTGAAGCTTTCTTT. This encodes CASSLSGTEAFF.

The rearrangement links TRBV28 to TRBJ1-4; no clear D gene. CDR3 length equals 15 residues. The germline gives CDR1 MDHEN, CDR2 SYDVKM. V was shortened by 3 bases and J by 1 base, with 9 bases between the two germline ends. In DNA, the CDR3 is TGTGCCAGCAGTTTTGGGGAAGGAACTAATGAAAAACTGTTTTTT. It encodes CASSFGEGTNEKLFF.

This chain connects TRBV7-9 to TRBJ2-5; TRBD1 matches at 8 bases. Germline CDR1 and CDR2: SEHNR and FQNEAQ (reference sequence). There are 18 residues in the CDR3. The V gene end was trimmed by 1 base and the J gene end by 4 bases; junction bases not matched to a gene: 14. The CDR3 DNA follows: TGTGCCAGCAGCTTAGAGGCAGCGAACCCAGGGGGCCGAGAGACCCAGTACTTC. Its translation: CASSLEAANPGGRETQYF.

This clone was counted between two and nine times. This chain connects TRBV7-9 to TRBJ2-3; 8 bases agree with TRBD1. The CDR3 runs to 18 residues. V shed 0 bases, J shed 2 bases, and the junction held 10 bases outside the gene matches. CDR1 is SEHNR, CDR2 FQNEAQ, per germline (reference sequence). The chain's CDR3 is CASSLAPWTGFTTDTQYF. The CDR3 nucleotides read TGTGCCAGCAGCTTAGCTCCGTGGACAGGGTTCACCACAGATACGCAGTATTTT.

The V and J genes are TRBV7-9 and TRBJ2-2, with 8 bases aligning to TRBD1. Germline CDR1 reads SEHNR; CDR2 reads FQNEAQ (reference sequence). There are 15 residues in the CDR3. V lost 4 bases to trimming and J lost 0 bases; unmatched junction nucleotides: 1. Here the CDR3 reads CASSWDRTNTGELFF. The CDR3 coding sequence is TGTGCCAGCAGCTGGGACAGGACGAACACCGGGGAGCTGTTTTTT.

This clone has a handful of counts. The J gene is TRBJ2-2, the V gene TRBV5-1, with TRBD2 identical over 7 bases. The germline V gene has CDR1 SGHRS and CDR2 YFSETQ. CDR3 length equals 14 residues. V shed 5 bases, J shed 1 base, and the junction held 2 bases outside the gene matches. The CDR3 sequence is CASRQRENTGELFF. DNA for the CDR3: TGCGCCAGCAGACAGCGGGAGAACACCGGGGAGCTGTTTTTT. The variable domain in full, completed from reference TRBV5-1 and TRBJ2-2, reads KAGVTQTPRYLIKTRGQQVTLSCSPISGHRSVSWYQQTPGQGLQFLFEYFSETQRNKGNFPGRFSGRQFSNSRSEMNVSTLELGDSALYLCASRQRENTGELFFGEGSRLTVL.

This rearrangement joins TRBV4-3 to TRBJ2-3; 8 bases map to TRBD2. The V and J ends lost 1 base and 5 bases, in that order; junction bases with no gene match: 8. The CDR3 runs to 16 residues. CDR1 is LGHNA and CDR2 is YSLEER in the germline V gene. CDR3 sequence: CASSQVSGGHGDTQYF. CDR3 in DNA: TGCGCCAGCAGCCAAGTTTCGGGAGGGCATGGAGATACGCAGTATTTT.

The rearrangement joins TRBV7-9 to TRBJ2-3; the match to TRBD1 covers 10 bases. Germline-derived CDR1 and CDR2 are SEHNR and FQNEAQ (reference sequence). Losses at the gene ends were 5 bases for V and 5 bases for J; bases not matched to a gene: 7. This CDR3 is built from 15 residues. CDR3 in DNA: TGTGCCAGCAGCCCTCCGACAGGGGGCAGAGATACGCAGTATTTT. Translated: CASSPPTGGRDTQYF.

The rearrangement uses TRBV7-3 and TRBJ1-4; the D is unclear. Germline CDR1 reads SGHTA; CDR2 reads FQGTGA. The CDR3 sequence is 13 residues long. V was pared by 0 bases and J by 7 bases, with 6 bases between. For the CDR3, the DNA is TGTGCCAGCAGCTTAACCACGGTTGAAAAACTGTTTTTT. It is translated as CASSLTTVEKLFF.

V is TRBV25-1 and J is TRBJ1-2; D not resolved. V lost 1 base, J lost 5 bases, and 5 bases lay in between. CDR3 length: 12 amino acids. CDR1 MGHDK and CDR2 SYGVNS come from the germline V gene. CDR3 region: CASSESDYGYTF. The CDR3 bases are TGTGCCAGCAGTGAATCAGATTATGGCTACACCTTC.

This chain joins TRBV19 and TRBJ1-5; D is possibly TRBD1 (6 bases). The CDR3 has 15 residues. Germline lookup yields CDR1 LNHDA and CDR2 SQIVND (reference sequence). The V and J ends lost 6 bases and 9 bases respectively, with 21 bases between them. The CDR3 nucleotides read TGTGCCAGTAGAGTGACAGGATGGGGAATATGGCCCCAGCATTTT. It is translated as CASRVTGWGIWPQHF.

The CDR3 sequence: CASSPRANSANEKLFF. DNA for the CDR3: TGTGCCAGCTCACCAAGGGCGAACTCAGCTAATGAAAAACTGTTTTTT. This chain connects TRBV18 to TRBJ1-4, with D unresolved. The germline V gene has CDR1 KGHSH and CDR2 LQKENI. The CDR3 sequence is 16 residues long. Trimming cost V 2 bases and J 3 bases, with 13 bases left between them. The whole variable domain, filled in from reference TRBV18 and TRBJ1-4, reads NAGVMQNPRHLVRRRGQEARLRCSPMKGHSHVYWYRQLPEEGLKFMVYLQKENIIDESGMPKERFSAEFPKEGPSILRIQQVVRGDSAAYFCASSPRANSANEKLFFGSGTQLSVL.

The chain joins TRBV30 to TRBJ1-5, with 9 bases fitting TRBD1. V shed 5 bases and J 5 bases; nucleotides not matched to a gene: 4. This CDR3 contains 13 residues. Germline CDR1 is GTSNPN and CDR2 is SVGIG (reference sequence). The CDR3 is CAWGTGFDQPQHF. In DNA, the CDR3 is TGTGCCTGGGGGACAGGGTTCGATCAGCCCCAGCATTTT.

Note on this clone: Given a far larger clone just one base away, this is likely a sequencing read error. The rearrangement links TRBV5-6 to TRBJ2-7; 8 bases match TRBD2. Trimming cost V 4 bases and J 2 bases; bases outside gene matches: 11. Germline loops: CDR1 SGHDT, CDR2 YYEEEE. CDR3 length: 16 amino acids. CDR3 in amino acids: CASSAPREGTAYEQYF. Written as DNA, the CDR3 is TGTGCCAGCAGCGCTCCCCGGGAGGGGACGGCCTACGAGCAGTACTTC. Supplemented by reference TRBV5-6 and TRBJ2-7, the full variable domain reads DAGVTQSPTHLIKTRGQQVTLRCSPKSGHDTVSWYQQALGQGPQFIFQYYEEEERQRGNFPDRFSGHQFPNYSSELNVNALLLGDSALYLCASSAPREGTAYEQYFGPGTRLTVT.

This clone was recorded once. J is TRBJ2-5 and V is TRBV6-6; no clear D. V lost 5 bases to trimming and J lost 4 bases, with 11 bases between them. The germline CDR1 and CDR2 sequences are MNHNY and SVGAGI (reference sequence). The CDR3 covers 13 residues. The CDR3 protein is CASSLFTGETQYF. The CDR3 DNA follows: TGTGCCAGCAGTCTATTCACTGGAGAGACCCAGTACTTC.

The chain joins TRBV25-1 to TRBJ2-7, with D unresolved. This CDR3 region has 13 residues. Deletions cut 3 bases from V and 5 bases from J, with 11 bases between. The germline V gene has CDR1 MGHDK and CDR2 SYGVNS. The CDR3 region has the DNA TGTGCCAGCAGTGATCTGGTCCACGACGAGCAGTACTTC. Translated, it gives CASSDLVHDEQYF.

The genes are TRBV30 and TRBJ2-1; TRBD2 aligns across 9 bases. This CDR3 contains 14 residues. With V trimmed by 5 bases and J by 9 bases, 11 bases remained unmatched. Germline CDR1 GTSNPN, CDR2 SVGIG (reference sequence). CDR3 DNA: TGTGCCTGGGCCTGGCGGGAGGGTGTAAGTGAGCAGTTCTTC. Translation: CAWAWREGVSEQFF.

The J gene is TRBJ2-2, the V gene TRBV27, with 9 bases that match TRBD2. Germline V gene sequence: CDR1 MNHEY, CDR2 SMNVEV (reference sequence). V shed 3 bases and J 3 bases; nucleotides not matched to a gene: 8. The CDR3 is 17 amino acids. The chain's CDR3 is CASSFLAGWDHTGELFF. CDR3 DNA: TGTGCCAGCAGTTTCCTAGCGGGATGGGACCACACCGGGGAGCTGTTTTTT.

This chain links TRBV5-1 with TRBJ1-4; D uncertain. Germline CDR1 is SGHRS and CDR2 is YFSETQ. This CDR3 is 14 amino acids long. The ends were cut back, 0 bases at V and 7 bases at J, with 10 bases in the middle. The CDR3 region is CASSLGEVGEKLFF. CDR3 sequence (DNA): TGCGCCAGCAGCTTGGGTGAGGTTGGTGAAAAACTGTTTTTT. The full variable domain, completed using reference TRBV5-1 and TRBJ1-4, is KAGVTQTPRYLIKTRGQQVTLSCSPISGHRSVSWYQQTPGQGLQFLFEYFSETQRNKGNFPGRFSGRQFSNSRSEMNVSTLELGDSALYLCASSLGEVGEKLFFGSGTQLSVL.

J is TRBJ1-2 and V is TRBV4-3; tentatively, D is TRBD1 (5 bases). Germline V lookup: CDR1 LGHNA, CDR2 YSLEER. The CDR3 extends over 13 amino acids. Trimming left V 4 bases short and J 8 bases short, with 14 bases between. CDR3 nucleotide sequence: TGCGCCAGCAGCCCTGGGACCGTTGAGGGCTACACCTTC. It specifies CASSPGTVEGYTF.